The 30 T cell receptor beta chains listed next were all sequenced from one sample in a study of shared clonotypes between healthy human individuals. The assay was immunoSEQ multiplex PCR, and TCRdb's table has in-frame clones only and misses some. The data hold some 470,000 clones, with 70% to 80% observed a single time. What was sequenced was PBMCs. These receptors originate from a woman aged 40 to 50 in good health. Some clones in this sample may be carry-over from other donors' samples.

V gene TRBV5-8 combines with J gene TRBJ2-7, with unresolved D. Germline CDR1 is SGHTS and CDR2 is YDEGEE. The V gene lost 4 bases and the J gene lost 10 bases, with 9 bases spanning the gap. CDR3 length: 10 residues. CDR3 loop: CASSLEAQYF. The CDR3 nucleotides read TGTGCCAGCAGCCTTGAGGCTCAGTACTTC.

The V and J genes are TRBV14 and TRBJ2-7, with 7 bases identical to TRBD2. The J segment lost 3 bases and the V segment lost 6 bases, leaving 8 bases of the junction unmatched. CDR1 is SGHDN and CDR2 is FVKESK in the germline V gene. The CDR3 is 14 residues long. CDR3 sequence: CASSPGLGIYEQYF. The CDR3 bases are TGTGCCAGCAGTCCCGGACTAGGGATCTACGAGCAGTACTTC.

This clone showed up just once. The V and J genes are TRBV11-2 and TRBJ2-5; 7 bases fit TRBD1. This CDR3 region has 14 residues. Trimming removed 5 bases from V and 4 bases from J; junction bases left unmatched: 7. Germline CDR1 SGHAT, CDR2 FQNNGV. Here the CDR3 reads CASSPTGKGETQYF. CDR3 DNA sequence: TGTGCCAGCAGCCCGACAGGGAAGGGAGAGACCCAGTACTTC.

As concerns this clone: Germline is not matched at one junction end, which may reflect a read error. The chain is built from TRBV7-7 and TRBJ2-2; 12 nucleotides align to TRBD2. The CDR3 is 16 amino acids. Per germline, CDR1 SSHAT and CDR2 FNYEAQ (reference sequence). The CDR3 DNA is TGTGCTAGCAGCCCACTAGCGGGAGGTGGGACCGGGGAGCTGTTTTTT. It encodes CASSPLAGGGTGELFF.

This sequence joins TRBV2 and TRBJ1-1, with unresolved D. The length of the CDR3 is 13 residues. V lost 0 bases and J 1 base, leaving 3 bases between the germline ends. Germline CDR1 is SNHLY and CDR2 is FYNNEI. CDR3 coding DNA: TGTGCCAGCAGTGAAGCGGGGAACACTGAAGCTTTCTTT. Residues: CASSEAGNTEAFF.

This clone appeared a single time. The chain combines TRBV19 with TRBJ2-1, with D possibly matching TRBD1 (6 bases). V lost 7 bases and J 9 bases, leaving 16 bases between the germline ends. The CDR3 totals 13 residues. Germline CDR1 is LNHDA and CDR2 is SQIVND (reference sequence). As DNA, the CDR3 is TGTGCCAGTACCTTGGGGGCTAAGAGTGAGCAGTTCTTC. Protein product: CASTLGAKSEQFF.

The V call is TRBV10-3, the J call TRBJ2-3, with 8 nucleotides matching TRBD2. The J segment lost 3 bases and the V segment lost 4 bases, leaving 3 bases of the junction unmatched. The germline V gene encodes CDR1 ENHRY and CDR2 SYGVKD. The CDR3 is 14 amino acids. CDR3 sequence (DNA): TGTGCCATCAGTGGCAGCGGGAGTACAGATACGCAGTATTTT. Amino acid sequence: CAISGSGSTDTQYF.

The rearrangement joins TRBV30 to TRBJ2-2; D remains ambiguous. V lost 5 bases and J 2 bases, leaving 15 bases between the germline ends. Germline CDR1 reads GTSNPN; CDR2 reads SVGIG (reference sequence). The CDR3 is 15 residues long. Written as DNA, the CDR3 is TGTGCCTGGGGCCTGGATCCGCGTAACACCGGGGAGCTGTTTTTT. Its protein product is CAWGLDPRNTGELFF.

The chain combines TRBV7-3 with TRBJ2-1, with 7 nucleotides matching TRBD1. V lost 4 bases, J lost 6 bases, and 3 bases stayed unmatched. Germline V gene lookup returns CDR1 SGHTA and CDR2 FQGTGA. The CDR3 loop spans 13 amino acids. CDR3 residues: CASSWGQPNEQFF. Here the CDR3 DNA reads TGTGCCAGCAGCTGGGGACAGCCCAATGAGCAGTTCTTC.

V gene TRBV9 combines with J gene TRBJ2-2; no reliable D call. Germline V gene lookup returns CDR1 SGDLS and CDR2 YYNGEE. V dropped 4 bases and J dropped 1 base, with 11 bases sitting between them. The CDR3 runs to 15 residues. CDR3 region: CASSPLRQNTGELFF. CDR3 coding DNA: TGTGCCAGCAGCCCCCTACGACAGAACACCGGGGAGCTGTTTTTT.

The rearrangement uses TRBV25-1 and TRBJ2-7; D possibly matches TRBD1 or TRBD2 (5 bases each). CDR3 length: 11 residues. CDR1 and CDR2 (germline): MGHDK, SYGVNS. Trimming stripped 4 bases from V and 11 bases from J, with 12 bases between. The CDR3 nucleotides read TGTGCCAGCAGTGCAGGGACGTTTGAGTACTTC. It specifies CASSAGTFEYF.

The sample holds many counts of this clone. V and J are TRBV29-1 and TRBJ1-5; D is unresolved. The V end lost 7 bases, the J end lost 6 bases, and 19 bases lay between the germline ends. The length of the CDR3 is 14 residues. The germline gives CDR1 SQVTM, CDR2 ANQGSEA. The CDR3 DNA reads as TGCAGCGCTCTACAGCGGGCCTTCGGTCAGCCCCAGCATTTT. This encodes CSALQRAFGQPQHF. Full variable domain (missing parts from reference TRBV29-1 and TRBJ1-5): SAVISQKPSRDICQRGTSLTIQCQVDSQVTMMFWYRQQPGQSLTLIATANQGSEATYESGFVIDKFPISRPNLTFSTLTVSNMSPEDSSIYLCSALQRAFGQPQHFGDGTRLSIL.

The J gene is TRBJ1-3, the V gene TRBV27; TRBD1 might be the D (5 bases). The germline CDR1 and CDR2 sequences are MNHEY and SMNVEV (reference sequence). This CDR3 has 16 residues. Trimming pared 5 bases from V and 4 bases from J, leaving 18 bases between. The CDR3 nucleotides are TGTGCCAGCAGTCCCCCCGAGGGGATAGACGGAAACACCATATATTTT. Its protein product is CASSPPEGIDGNTIYF.

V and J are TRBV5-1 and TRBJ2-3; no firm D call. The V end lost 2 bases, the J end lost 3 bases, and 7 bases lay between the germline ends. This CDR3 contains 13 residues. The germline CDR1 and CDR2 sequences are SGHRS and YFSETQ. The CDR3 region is CASSFGMTDTQYF. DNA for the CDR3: TGCGCCAGCAGCTTTGGAATGACAGATACGCAGTATTTT.

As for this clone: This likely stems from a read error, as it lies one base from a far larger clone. The CDR3 here is CAWIGRQGLGAEAFF. Here the CDR3 DNA reads TGTGCCTGGATAGGTAGACAGGGCTTAGGCGCTGAAGCTTTCTTT. The J gene is TRBJ1-1, the V gene TRBV30; TRBD1 matches at 7 bases. This CDR3 is built from 15 residues. Germline CDR1 and CDR2: GTSNPN and SVGIG (reference sequence). The J segment lost 6 bases and the V segment lost 4 bases, leaving 14 bases of the junction unmatched.

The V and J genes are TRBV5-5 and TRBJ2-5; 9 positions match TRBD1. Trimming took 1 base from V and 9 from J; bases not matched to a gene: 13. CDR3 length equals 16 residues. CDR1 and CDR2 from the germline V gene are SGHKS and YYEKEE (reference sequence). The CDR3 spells CASSLSSGTGQEAQYF. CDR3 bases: TGTGCCAGCAGCTTGAGTTCCGGGACAGGGCAGGAGGCCCAGTACTTC.

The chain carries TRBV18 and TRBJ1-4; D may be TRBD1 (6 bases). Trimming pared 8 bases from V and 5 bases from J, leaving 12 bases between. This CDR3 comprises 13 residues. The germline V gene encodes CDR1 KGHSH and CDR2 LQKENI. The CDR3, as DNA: TGTGCCAGCCAATGGACAGAAAATGAAAAACTGTTTTTT. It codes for CASQWTENEKLFF.

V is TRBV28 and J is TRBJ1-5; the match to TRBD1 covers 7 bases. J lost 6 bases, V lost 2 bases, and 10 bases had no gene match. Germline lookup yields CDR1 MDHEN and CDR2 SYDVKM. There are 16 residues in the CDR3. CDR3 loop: CASSLAWRGGFQPQHF. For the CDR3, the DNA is TGTGCCAGCAGTTTAGCTTGGAGAGGGGGCTTTCAGCCCCAGCATTTT.

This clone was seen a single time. CDR3 in DNA: TGTGCCAGCAGCTTTGCAGGCGTATTAGCTAACTATGGCTACACCTTC. Protein sequence: CASSFAGVLANYGYTF. V is TRBV7-9 and J is TRBJ1-2; D is undetermined. This CDR3 contains 16 residues. With 3 bases removed from V and 0 bases from J, the gap between germline ends came to 14 bases. CDR1 and CDR2 (germline): SEHNR, FQNEAQ (reference sequence).

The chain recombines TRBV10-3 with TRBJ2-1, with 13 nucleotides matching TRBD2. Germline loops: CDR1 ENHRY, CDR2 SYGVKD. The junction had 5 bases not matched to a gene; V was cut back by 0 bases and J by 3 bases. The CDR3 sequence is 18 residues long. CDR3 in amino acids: CAISESTTSGRFYNEQFF. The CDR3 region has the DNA TGTGCCATCAGTGAGTCGACGACTAGCGGGAGGTTCTACAATGAGCAGTTCTTC.

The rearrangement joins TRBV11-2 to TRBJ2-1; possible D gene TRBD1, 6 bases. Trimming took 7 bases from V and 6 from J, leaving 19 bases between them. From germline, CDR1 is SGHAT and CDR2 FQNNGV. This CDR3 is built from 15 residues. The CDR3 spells CASTKAGTGLNEQFF. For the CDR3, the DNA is TGTGCCAGCACCAAGGCAGGAACAGGGCTCAATGAGCAGTTCTTC.

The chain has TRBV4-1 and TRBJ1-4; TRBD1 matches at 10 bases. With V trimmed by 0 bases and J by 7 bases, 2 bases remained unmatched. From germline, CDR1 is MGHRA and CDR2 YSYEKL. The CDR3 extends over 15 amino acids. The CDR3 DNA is TGCGCCAGCAGCCAAGAGACAGGGGGCGTTGAAAAACTGTTTTTT. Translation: CASSQETGGVEKLFF.

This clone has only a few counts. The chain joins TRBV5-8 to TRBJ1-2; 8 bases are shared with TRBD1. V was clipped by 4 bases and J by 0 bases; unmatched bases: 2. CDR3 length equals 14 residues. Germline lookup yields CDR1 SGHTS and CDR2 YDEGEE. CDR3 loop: CASSVQGANYGYTF. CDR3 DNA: TGTGCCAGCAGCGTACAGGGGGCTAACTATGGCTACACCTTC. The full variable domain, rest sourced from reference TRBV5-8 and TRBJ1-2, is EAGVTQSPTHLIKTRGQQATLRCSPISGHTSVYWYQQALGLGLQFLLWYDEGEERNRGNFPPRFSGRQFPNYSSELNVNALELEDSALYLCASSVQGANYGYTFGSGTRLTVV.

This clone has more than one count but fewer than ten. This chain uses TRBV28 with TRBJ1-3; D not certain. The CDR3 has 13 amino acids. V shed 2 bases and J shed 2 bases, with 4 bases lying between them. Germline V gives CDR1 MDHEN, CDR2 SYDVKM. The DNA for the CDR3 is TGTGCCAGCAGTTTAACCGCTGGAAACACCATATATTTT. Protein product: CASSLTAGNTIYF. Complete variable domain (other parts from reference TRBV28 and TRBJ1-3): DVKVTQSSRYLVKRTGEKVFLECVQDMDHENMFWYRQDPGLGLRLIYFSYDVKMKEKGDIPEGYSVSREKKERFSLILESASTNQTSMYLCASSLTAGNTIYFGEGSWLTVV.

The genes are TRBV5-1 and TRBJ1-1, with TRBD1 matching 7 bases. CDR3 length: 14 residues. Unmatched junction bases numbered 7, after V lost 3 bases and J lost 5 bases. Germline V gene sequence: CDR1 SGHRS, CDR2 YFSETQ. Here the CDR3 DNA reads TGCGCCAGCAGCTCCTGGGACAGTCAAACTGAAGCTTTCTTT. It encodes CASSSWDSQTEAFF. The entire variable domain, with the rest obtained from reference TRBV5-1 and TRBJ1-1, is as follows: KAGVTQTPRYLIKTRGQQVTLSCSPISGHRSVSWYQQTPGQGLQFLFEYFSETQRNKGNFPGRFSGRQFSNSRSEMNVSTLELGDSALYLCASSSWDSQTEAFFGQGTRLTVV.

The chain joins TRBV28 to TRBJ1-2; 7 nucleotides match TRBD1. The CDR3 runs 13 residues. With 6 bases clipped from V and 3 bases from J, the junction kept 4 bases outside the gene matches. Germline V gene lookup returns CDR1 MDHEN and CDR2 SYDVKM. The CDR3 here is CASRSGTDYGYTF. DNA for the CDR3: TGTGCCAGCAGGTCCGGGACAGACTATGGCTACACCTTC.

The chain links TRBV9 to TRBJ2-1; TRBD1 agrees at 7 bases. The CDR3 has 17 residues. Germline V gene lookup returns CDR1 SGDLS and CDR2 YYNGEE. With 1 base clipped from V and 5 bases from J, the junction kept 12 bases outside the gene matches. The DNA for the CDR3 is TGTGCCAGCAGCGTAAGCTCCGGGACAGCAACGCACAATGAGCAGTTCTTC. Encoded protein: CASSVSSGTATHNEQFF.

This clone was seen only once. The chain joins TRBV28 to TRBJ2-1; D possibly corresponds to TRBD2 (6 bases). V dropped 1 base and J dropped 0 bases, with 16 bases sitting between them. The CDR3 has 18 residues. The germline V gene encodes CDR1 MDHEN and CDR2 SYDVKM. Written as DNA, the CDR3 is TGTGCCAGCAGTTTATCTTTGACGGGAGTTAGCTCCTACAATGAGCAGTTCTTC. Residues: CASSLSLTGVSSYNEQFF. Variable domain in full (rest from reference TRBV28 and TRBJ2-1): DVKVTQSSRYLVKRTGEKVFLECVQDMDHENMFWYRQDPGLGLRLIYFSYDVKMKEKGDIPEGYSVSREKKERFSLILESASTNQTSMYLCASSLSLTGVSSYNEQFFGPGTRLTVL.

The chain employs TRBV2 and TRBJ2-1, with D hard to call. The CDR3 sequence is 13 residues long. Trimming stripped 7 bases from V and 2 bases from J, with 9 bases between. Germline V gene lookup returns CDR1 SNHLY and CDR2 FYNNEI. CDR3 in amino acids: CASTTRAYNEQFF. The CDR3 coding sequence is TGTGCCAGCACCACTCGGGCCTACAATGAGCAGTTCTTC.

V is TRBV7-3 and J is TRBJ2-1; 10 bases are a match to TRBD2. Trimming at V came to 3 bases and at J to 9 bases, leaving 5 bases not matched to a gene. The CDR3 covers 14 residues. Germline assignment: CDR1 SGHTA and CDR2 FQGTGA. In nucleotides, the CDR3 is TGTGCCAGCAGCTTCGCCTTAGCGGGGGGTGAGCAGTTCTTC. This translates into CASSFALAGGEQFF.